The sequence of this TCR beta chain was determined in a study of blood T cell repertoires in COVID-19. Sequencing was performed with immunoSEQ multiplex PCR; in TCRdb, only in-frame clones are kept and a portion is missing. Of about 400,000 clones in the sample, 87% were seen once. This clone appeared a single time. The germline CDR1 and CDR2 sequences are SGHDT and YYEEEE. Trimming removed 7 bases from V and 0 bases from J, with 14 bases in between. This CDR3 region has 14 residues. The sequence derives from a woman aged 25 to 39 who had recovered from COVID-19. Material for sequencing was PBMCs or T cells enriched from blood (not recorded which). The rearrangement joins TRBV5-6 to TRBJ2-7, with D perhaps TRBD1 (6 bases). CDR3: CASGTGQTSYEQYF. In DNA form, the CDR3 reads TGTGCCAGCGGCACAGGGCAAACCTCCTACGAGCAGTACTTC.